This TCR beta chain was captured in a study of glioma-infiltrating T cells. Overall study results and limits: CDR3 overlap between tissue and blood was very small. Tissue-blood divergence was below expectation in non-neoplastic patients, above in gliomas.

The CDR3 spans 14 residues. The V gene's germline CDR1 is SEHNR and CDR2 FQNEAQ (reference sequence). Between the trimmed V and J ends, which lost 3 bases and 7 bases, there was a span of 10 bases. Amplification of TCR alpha and beta CDR3 regions from RNA used iRepertoire nested multiplex PCR. TCRdb reanalysed the multiplex PCR reads using MiXCR and keeps one entry per CDR3 protein. The sample holds fewer than 200,000 distinct CDR3 sequences; more than 30% are singletons and the top ten take 20%. This clonotype was counted at least ten times. The target antigen is unknown. The chain is built from TRBV7-9 and TRBJ1-6; D gene uncertain. The sequenced sample was glioma tissue, nonneoplastic brain tissue, or PBMCs (not recorded which). The receptor was derived from a human donor with low-grade glioma or glioblastoma, undergoing nonglioma brain surgery, or in good health (not recorded which). CDR3 loop: CASSLRETNSPLHF. The CDR3 nucleotides read TGTGCCAGCAGCTTGAGGGAGACCAATTCACCCCTCCACTTT. Together with reference TRBV7-9 and TRBJ1-6, the CDR3 gives the full variable domain: DTGVSQNPRHKITKRGQNVTFRCDPISEHNRLYWYRQTLGQGPEFLTYFQNEAQLEKSRLLSDRFSAERPKGSFSTLEIQRTEQGDSAMYLCASSLRETNSPLHFGNGTRLTVT.